The rows below give T cell receptor beta chains drawn from one sample of a study of cytomegalovirus exposure and HLA in healthy donors. Profiling relied on immunoSEQ multiplex PCR, and the TCRdb table lists in-frame clones only, not all of them. The sample gives over 100,000 clones, about 72% of which show up once; 1.5% is in the top ten. Sequenced input: PBMCs. The receptors derive from a female donor in good health and CMV-seronegative. Each CDR3 is given with its conserved first and last residue. Each record gives: V gene, D gene, J gene, clone size, CDR3 DNA, CDR3 protein. The D gene is left open where the match is weak. Size tells how often a clone was seen (once, few, many) or the class of an expanded clone, and some rows leave it out.

V: TRBV10-1; D: TRBD2; J: TRBJ2-5; size: once; DNA: TGCGCCAGCAGTGATGGAATAGCGGGGGGCCAAGAGACCCAGTACTTC; CDR3: CASSDGIAGGQETQYF
V: TRBV5-1; D: TRBD1; J: TRBJ1-1; size: .; DNA: TGCGCCAGCAGCTCGTACAGGGGGCGCGAGGGCACTGAAGCTTTCTTT; CDR3: CASSSYRGREGTEAFF
V: TRBV30; D: .; J: TRBJ2-7; size: .; DNA: TGTGCCTGGAGTCCCCACTACGAGCAGTACTTC; CDR3: CAWSPHYEQYF
V: TRBV7-9; D: .; J: TRBJ1-5; size: .; DNA: TGTGCCAGCAGCTCGGGAGCTTATAGCAATCAGCCCCAGCATTTT; CDR3: CASSSGAYSNQPQHF
V: TRBV6-5; D: TRBD2; J: TRBJ2-5; size: .; DNA: TGTGCCAGCAGTTGGGGCGGGGGATCCGTCGAGACCCAGTACTTC; CDR3: CASSWGGGSVETQYF
V: TRBV7-2; D: TRBD2; J: TRBJ2-5; size: .; DNA: TGTGCCAGCAGCGGCGGACTAGCGGGAGTACGAGAGACCCAGTACTTC; CDR3: CASSGGLAGVRETQYF
V: TRBV19; D: .; J: TRBJ1-1; size: few; DNA: TGTGCCAGTATCCCCCTCCCGGGGGGGCTCACTGAAGCTTTCTTT; CDR3: CASIPLPGGLTEAFF
V: TRBV28; D: TRBD1; J: TRBJ1-2; size: .; DNA: TGTGCCAGCAGTGTTCCGGGACAGGGGAATTATGGCTACACCTTC; CDR3: CASSVPGQGNYGYTF
V: TRBV28; D: TRBD1; J: TRBJ1-3; size: .; DNA: TGTGCCAGCAGTACTATGACAGGGGGCTCTGGAAACACCATATATTTT; CDR3: CASSTMTGGSGNTIYF
V: TRBV6-6; D: TRBD1; J: TRBJ2-7; size: .; DNA: TGTGCCAGCAGTTCCCCGGGACAGAACTACGAGCAGTACTTC; CDR3: CASSSPGQNYEQYF
V: TRBV5-4; D: .; J: TRBJ1-3; size: .; DNA: TGTGCCAGCAGCTTGGGTCGGCCTGGGCCCTCTGGAAACACCATATATTTT; CDR3: CASSLGRPGPSGNTIYF
V: TRBV27; D: TRBD1; J: TRBJ2-2; size: .; DNA: TGTGCCAGCAGTTCTCGGACAGGGAATTTAGTCGGGGAGCTGTTTTTT; CDR3: CASSSRTGNLVGELFF
V: TRBV4-2; D: TRBD1; J: TRBJ2-7; size: .; DNA: TGTGCCAGCAGCCAAGACGACAGGGACTACGAGCAGTACTTC; CDR3: CASSQDDRDYEQYF
V: TRBV5-6; D: TRBD1; J: TRBJ2-7; size: .; DNA: TGTGCCAGCAGCTTTCTGCAGGGGGCCTACGAGCAGTACTTC; CDR3: CASSFLQGAYEQYF
V: TRBV19; D: TRBD2; J: TRBJ2-1; size: .; DNA: TGTGCCAGTAGTATAGATCCGTCTAGCGGGAGCCGCAATGAGCAGTTCTTC; CDR3: CASSIDPSSGSRNEQFF
V: TRBV27; D: TRBD1; J: TRBJ1-5; size: .; DNA: TGTGCCAGCAGTCCTCTTGGGACAGGGGGAGGTCAGCCCCAGCATTTT; CDR3: CASSPLGTGGGQPQHF
V: TRBV7-8; D: TRBD1; J: TRBJ1-5; size: few; DNA: TGTGCCAGCAGCTTAGAAGCCTGGGGACAGGGAAAGTCGAGAAATCAGCCCCAGCATTTT; CDR3: CASSLEAWGQGKSRNQPQHF
V: TRBV29-1; D: TRBD1; J: TRBJ2-3; size: .; DNA: TGCAGCGTTGAGAGGACAGGGACAGATACGCAGTATTTT; CDR3: CSVERTGTDTQYF
V: TRBV29-1; D: TRBD1; J: TRBJ2-3; size: .; DNA: TGCAGCGTTGAGGGACAGGGTACAGATACGCAGTATTTT; CDR3: CSVEGQGTDTQYF
V: TRBV7-3; D: .; J: TRBJ2-1; size: .; DNA: TGTGCCAGCAGCTTAAGCCGGGACTCACGAGGGGATGAGCAGTTCTTC; CDR3: CASSLSRDSRGDEQFF
V: TRBV28; D: .; J: TRBJ2-7; size: once; DNA: TGTGCCAGCAGTTCCGGGAGTGGGGACGAGCAGTACTTC; CDR3: CASSSGSGDEQYF
V: TRBV13; D: TRBD2; J: TRBJ2-7; size: .; DNA: TGTGCCAGCACTGGGGGGGAGGGGCTCCACGAGCAGTACTTC; CDR3: CASTGGEGLHEQYF
V: TRBV7-2; D: .; J: TRBJ2-3; size: .; DNA: TGTGCCAGCAGCTTAGACAGGGCCACAGATACGCAGTATTTT; CDR3: CASSLDRATDTQYF
V: TRBV6-1; D: .; J: TRBJ1-1; size: .; DNA: TGTGCCAGCAGTGAAAGAGGGGGGGGGTTGGCTGAAGCTTTCTTT; CDR3: CASSERGGGLAEAFF
V: TRBV27; D: TRBD1; J: TRBJ2-5; size: .; DNA: TGTGCCAGTCTCCCACAGGGGGAGGAGACCCAGTACTTC; CDR3: CASLPQGEETQYF
V: TRBV6-6; D: TRBD1; J: TRBJ1-1; size: once; DNA: TGTGCCAGCAGGGTAAACAGGGGGAACACTGAAGCTTTCTTT; CDR3: CASRVNRGNTEAFF
V: TRBV10-3; D: TRBD2; J: TRBJ2-1; size: .; DNA: TGTGCCATCAGTTCTCCGGGACTAGGCAAGCAGTTCTTC; CDR3: CAISSPGLGKQFF
V: TRBV7-3; D: .; J: TRBJ1-2; size: .; DNA: TGTGCCAGCAGCTCACAGGGCTATGGCTACACCTTC; CDR3: CASSSQGYGYTF
V: TRBV4-3; D: .; J: TRBJ2-5; size: .; DNA: TGCGCCAGCAGCCAAGGAGCGAATCAAGAGACCCAGTACTTC; CDR3: CASSQGANQETQYF
V: TRBV30; D: TRBD1; J: TRBJ2-5; size: .; DNA: TGTGCCTGGAGTCGAAAACAGGGGCCTGAGACCCAGTACTTC; CDR3: CAWSRKQGPETQYF
V: TRBV5-4; D: TRBD2; J: TRBJ2-5; size: .; DNA: TGTGCCAGCAGCTTACAACTAGCGGGAGGGCTTTATGAGACCCAGTACTTC; CDR3: CASSLQLAGGLYETQYF
V: TRBV29-1; D: .; J: TRBJ2-5; size: .; DNA: TGCAGCGTTGTCAGTTGGCGGTACCAAGAGACCCAGTACTTC; CDR3: CSVVSWRYQETQYF
V: TRBV11-2; D: TRBD1; J: TRBJ1-1; size: .; DNA: TGTGCCAGCAGCTTTGACAGGGCCCGGGGAGCTTTCTTT; CDR3: CASSFDRARGAFF
V: TRBV27; D: TRBD1; J: TRBJ2-3; size: .; DNA: TGTGCCAGCCGTTTTAGGACAGGGGCGGTAGATACGCAGTATTTT; CDR3: CASRFRTGAVDTQYF
V: TRBV6-5; D: TRBD2; J: TRBJ2-5; size: .; DNA: TGTGCCAGCAGAGGCGGGAGGGCCCCGGAGACCCAGTACTTC; CDR3: CASRGGRAPETQYF
V: TRBV2; D: TRBD1; J: TRBJ2-2; size: few; DNA: TGTGCCAGCAGTGCACAGGGGGCCGCCGGGGAGCTGTTTTTT; CDR3: CASSAQGAAGELFF